Shown below are 27 T cell receptor beta chains from a single sample sequenced in a study of blood T cell repertoires in COVID-19. Sequencing used immunoSEQ multiplex PCR; TCRdb keeps in-frame clones, though not all of them. The sample lists 150,000 to 200,000 clones; roughly 90% were seen once. Material: PBMCs or T cells enriched from blood (not recorded which). These receptors came from a woman younger than 35 who had recovered from COVID-19.

The chain couples TRBV19 to TRBJ2-1, with 10 bases lining up with TRBD2. The CDR3 spans 18 residues. Trimming took 1 base from V and 2 from J; bases not matched to a gene: 8. Germline V gene data show CDR1 as LNHDA and CDR2 as SQIVND (reference sequence). DNA for the CDR3: TGTGCCAGTAGTATAGGAGCTAGCGGGAGTGTTGCCTACAATGAGCAGTTCTTC. Translating gives CASSIGASGSVAYNEQFF.

The J gene is TRBJ2-2, the V gene TRBV10-3; 7 bases map to TRBD1. The trim removed 9 bases at V and 0 bases at J, leaving 10 bases unmatched. From germline, CDR1 is ENHRY and CDR2 SYGVKD. The CDR3 contains 16 residues. The chain's CDR3 is CAITHTQGTNTGELFF. The CDR3 nucleotides read TGTGCCATAACCCACACACAGGGGACGAACACCGGGGAGCTGTTTTTT.

The CDR3: CASSPLTSGAYEQYF. CDR3 in DNA: TGTGCCAGCTCACCCCTGACTAGCGGAGCCTACGAGCAGTACTTC. J is TRBJ2-7 and V is TRBV18; 9 nucleotides line up with TRBD2. The CDR3 is made up of 15 amino acids. After removal of 3 bases from V and 2 bases from J, the junction contained 5 bases not matched to a gene. The germline V gene encodes CDR1 KGHSH and CDR2 LQKENI.

The chain has TRBV6-6 and TRBJ1-3; the match to TRBD1 covers 8 bases. CDR1 MNHNY and CDR2 SVGAGI come from the germline V gene (reference sequence). The CDR3 has 12 residues. After removal of 5 bases from V and 9 bases from J, the junction contained 3 bases not matched to a gene. The CDR3 spells CASSDRGSTIYF. The CDR3 DNA sequence: TGTGCCAGCAGTGACAGGGGTAGCACCATATATTTT.

In its sample, this clone was seen a few times. CDR3 sequence (DNA): TGTGCCAGCAGCCGCACAGGGAATAATTCACCCCTCCACTTT. Its protein is CASSRTGNNSPLHF. The chain combines TRBV6-5 with TRBJ1-6; perhaps TRBD1 as D (6 bases). Germline V gene lookup returns CDR1 MNHEY and CDR2 SVGAGI. The CDR3 consists of 14 residues. With 6 bases removed from V and 5 bases from J, the gap between germline ends came to 11 bases.

The rearrangement uses TRBV27 and TRBJ2-7; 9 bases fit TRBD1. Germline CDR1 reads MNHEY; CDR2 reads SMNVEV (reference sequence). V gave up 6 bases and J gave up 4 bases; unmatched junction bases: 7. This CDR3 has 14 residues. This CDR3 is CASSSTGGQYEQYF. Written as DNA, the CDR3 is TGTGCCAGCAGCTCTACAGGGGGCCAATACGAGCAGTACTTC.

The table lists this clone with a count of one. V gene TRBV5-4 combines with J gene TRBJ2-3; 10 bases are a match to TRBD2. The V and J ends lost 2 bases and 2 bases, in that order; junction bases with no gene match: 5. The CDR3 contains 16 residues. Germline assignment: CDR1 SGHNT and CDR2 YYREEE (reference sequence). CDR3 loop: CASSLHSGGYTDTQYF. The CDR3 DNA sequence: TGTGCCAGCAGCTTACATAGCGGGGGGTACACAGATACGCAGTATTTT. Filled out from reference TRBV5-4 and TRBJ2-3, the complete variable domain reads ETGVTQSPTHLIKTRGQQVTLRCSSQSGHNTVSWYQQALGQGPQFIFQYYREEENGRGNFPPRFSGLQFPNYSSELNVNALELDDSALYLCASSLHSGGYTDTQYFGPGTRLTVL.

J is TRBJ2-2 and V is TRBV9; D is perhaps TRBD2 (5 bases). CDR3 length: 18 residues. Germline V gene sequence: CDR1 SGDLS, CDR2 YYNGEE. Trimming took 0 bases from V and 0 from J, leaving 15 bases between them. In DNA form, the CDR3 reads TGTGCCAGCAGCGTAGGCGGGCAAGCGGCGGCGAACACCGGGGAGCTGTTTTTT. Its protein product is CASSVGGQAAANTGELFF.

This clone was observed a handful of times. This chain's CDR3 is CASSQSRTGTGGDGYTF. The CDR3 DNA follows: TGCGCCAGCAGCCAGTCGAGAACCGGGACAGGGGGGGATGGCTACACCTTC. The V and J genes are TRBV4-1 and TRBJ1-2; 11 bases are a match to TRBD1. CDR1 MGHRA and CDR2 YSYEKL come from the germline V gene. The length of the CDR3 is 17 residues. Germline trimming cut 3 bases from V and 6 bases from J; bases unmatched to any gene: 12.

This chain connects TRBV28 to TRBJ2-1, with D maybe TRBD2 (5 bases). CDR3 length equals 16 residues. The germline gives CDR1 MDHEN, CDR2 SYDVKM. V lost 0 bases to trimming and J lost 5 bases, with 14 bases between them. Here the CDR3 reads CASSLWGAKGNNEQFF. The CDR3 region has the DNA TGTGCCAGCAGTTTATGGGGAGCCAAGGGCAACAATGAGCAGTTCTTC.

There are a few counts of this clone. This chain connects TRBV6-5 to TRBJ2-7, with a possible D match to TRBD2 (6 bases). The V end lost 8 bases, the J end lost 0 bases, and 17 bases lay between the germline ends. Germline V gives CDR1 MNHEY, CDR2 SVGAGI. The CDR3 sequence is 15 residues long. CDR3 amino acids: CASYVQRAYSYEQYF. DNA for the CDR3: TGTGCCAGCTACGTGCAGCGGGCATACTCCTACGAGCAGTACTTC.

This clone has only one observation. CDR3 nucleotide sequence: TGTGCCAGCAGCTTAGGGGGGACTAGCGGGAGTAGGGATACGCAGTATTTT. It yields the protein CASSLGGTSGSRDTQYF. This chain links TRBV7-9 with TRBJ2-3; TRBD2 matches at 14 bases. J was trimmed by 6 bases and V by 1 base; bases with no gene match: 6. The germline V gene encodes CDR1 SEHNR and CDR2 FQNEAQ (reference sequence). The CDR3 totals 17 residues.

The chain uses TRBV9 and TRBJ2-5; D remains unclear. V lost 0 bases to trimming and J lost 1 base, with 10 bases between them. Germline V gene lookup returns CDR1 SGDLS and CDR2 YYNGEE. The CDR3 is 15 residues long. The CDR3 bases are TGTGCCAGCAGCGTAGTAGGCAGGCTCCAAGAGACCCAGTACTTC. This gives the protein CASSVVGRLQETQYF.

The rearrangement joins TRBV25-1 to TRBJ2-7, with D possibly being TRBD2 (6 bases). V dropped 2 bases and J dropped 2 bases, with 13 bases sitting between them. Germline values: CDR1 MGHDK, CDR2 SYGVNS. CDR3 size: 15 residues. In DNA form, the CDR3 reads TGTGCCAGCAGTGAACTGGGGGGATCCACCTACGAGCAGTACTTC. Its protein is CASSELGGSTYEQYF.

This chain joins TRBV11-3 and TRBJ1-3; perhaps TRBD1 as D (6 bases). Trimming shortened V by 9 bases and J by 4 bases, and 19 bases separated the two germline ends. Germline values: CDR1 SGHNT, CDR2 YENEEA. The CDR3 totals 15 residues. CDR3 amino acids: CARPRGGQGGNTIYF. The CDR3 bases are TGTGCCAGGCCGAGGGGGGGGCAAGGAGGAAACACCATATATTTT.

V and J are TRBV13 and TRBJ1-6; 9 bases match TRBD1. Germline V gene lookup returns CDR1 PRHDT and CDR2 FYEKMQ (reference sequence). CDR3 length equals 13 residues. The J segment lost 9 bases and the V segment lost 5 bases, leaving 2 bases of the junction unmatched. The CDR3 here is CASSEDRGSPLHF. CDR3 DNA sequence: TGTGCCAGCAGCGAGGACAGGGGTTCACCCCTCCACTTT.

Worth noting for this clone: Within the sample, other DNA sequences also encode this same CDR3. The chain carries TRBV19 and TRBJ2-7; a possible D gene is TRBD1 (5 bases). The CDR3 has 13 amino acids. Germline V CDR1 and CDR2: LNHDA, SQIVND (reference sequence). V was clipped by 6 bases and J by 4 bases, with 13 bases between them. The CDR3 DNA reads TGTGCCAGTAGCCCAGGGCTTACATACGAGCAGTACTTC. It translates to CASSPGLTYEQYF.

This sequence joins TRBV7-9 and TRBJ2-7; D possibly corresponds to TRBD1 (6 bases). Germline V gene sequence: CDR1 SEHNR, CDR2 FQNEAQ (reference sequence). CDR3 length: 14 residues. V lost 5 bases and J lost 1, with 12 bases in between. CDR3 coding DNA: TGTGCCAGCAGCCGCACTCAGGGGTCCTACGAGCAGTACTTC. Translating it yields CASSRTQGSYEQYF.

This chain connects TRBV15 to TRBJ1-5; 11 nucleotides line up with TRBD1. CDR3 length equals 15 residues. V dropped 3 bases and J dropped 4; count of bases not matched to a gene: 2. Germline V CDR1 and CDR2: LNHNV, YYDKDF (reference sequence). Here the CDR3 reads CATSSGTGGNQPQHF. The CDR3 DNA sequence: TGTGCCACCAGCAGCGGGACAGGGGGTAATCAGCCCCAGCATTTT.

CDR3 in DNA: TGTGCCAGCAGTGGGACTAGCGGGAGGGGAGAGACCCAGTACTTC. Amino acids: CASSGTSGRGETQYF. The chain uses TRBV2 and TRBJ2-5; TRBD2 agrees at 15 bases. Germline CDR1 is SNHLY and CDR2 is FYNNEI. Losses at the gene ends were 4 bases for V and 4 bases for J; bases not matched to a gene: 1. The CDR3 totals 15 residues.

The chain joins TRBV7-9 to TRBJ2-1, with TRBD2 as a possible D gene (5 bases). Per germline, CDR1 SEHNR and CDR2 FQNEAQ (reference sequence). This CDR3 has 13 residues. V was trimmed by 1 base and J by 9 bases, leaving 10 bases between them. The CDR3 loop reads CASSLGTGFEQFF. CDR3 DNA sequence: TGTGCCAGCAGCTTAGGTACGGGGTTTGAGCAGTTCTTC.

This clone has just one count. Germline and junction disagree at one end, which may indicate a read error. This rearrangement joins TRBV28 to TRBJ1-5, with a weak D call TRBD1 (6 bases). CDR1 is MDHEN, CDR2 SYDVKM, per germline. The CDR3 is 18 residues long. The CDR3 DNA follows: TGTGCCACCAGTGGGGGGGTGACAGGCGATTATAGCAATCAGCCCCAGCATTTT. Its protein product is CATSGGVTGDYSNQPQHF.

V is TRBV4-1 and J is TRBJ1-4; TRBD1 might be the D (6 bases). Germline values: CDR1 MGHRA, CDR2 YSYEKL. The CDR3 sequence is 14 residues long. Trimming removed 6 bases from V and 4 bases from J, with 12 bases in between. The CDR3 loop reads CASSLTRGNEKLFF. CDR3 DNA: TGCGCCAGCAGTCTAACCAGGGGTAATGAAAAACTGTTTTTT.

Concerning this clone itself: Mismatch with germline at one junction end may stem from a read error. This chain uses TRBV15 with TRBJ2-2, with 7 bases aligning to TRBD1. Germline V gene lookup returns CDR1 LNHNV and CDR2 YYDKDF (reference sequence). CDR3 length: 14 amino acids. The CDR3 DNA reads TGTGCCACCAGAAGAGACAGGGCGACCGGGGAGCTGTTTTTT. It specifies CATRRDRATGELFF.

The gene calls are TRBV28 and TRBJ1-5; D may be TRBD1 (6 bases). The CDR3 runs to 17 residues. The ends were cut back, 6 bases at V and 2 bases at J, with 20 bases in the middle. CDR1 is MDHEN and CDR2 is SYDVKM in the germline V gene. The CDR3 DNA reads as TGTGCCAGCAGAGCGCAACAGGGCGCTGTTCGCAATCAGCCCCAGCATTTT. Protein sequence: CASRAQQGAVRNQPQHF.

This chain links TRBV27 with TRBJ2-7; TRBD1 is a possible D gene (5 bases). CDR3 length equals 14 residues. Trimming took 4 bases from V and 6 from J, leaving 16 bases between them. The germline V gene encodes CDR1 MNHEY and CDR2 SMNVEV (reference sequence). CDR3 protein: CASSSFRVRREQYF. The DNA of the CDR3 is TGTGCCAGCAGTTCTTTCAGGGTTAGGCGCGAGCAGTACTTC.

The chain combines TRBV15 with TRBJ2-7; a possible D gene is TRBD2 (5 bases). Trimming took 6 bases from V and 3 from J, leaving 12 bases between them. In germline, CDR1 is LNHNV, CDR2 YYDKDF (reference sequence). The CDR3 runs to 13 residues. CDR3 bases: TGTGCCACCAGTCCCCATCGGGGCTACGAGCAGTACTTC. Protein: CATSPHRGYEQYF.